These T cell receptor beta chains were read from a single sample in a study of brain T cells in children with intractable seizures. The data were produced by immunoSEQ multiplex PCR, yet TCRdb's version contains in-frame clones alone and is incomplete. The repertoire holds 300,000 to 400,000 clones, with over 90% as singletons. The source material was peripheral blood, sampled more than 4 months after surgery. These TCRs come from a boy under two years old with tuberous sclerosis and intractable seizures. Both conserved end residues are part of each CDR3. Each record gives: J gene, clone size, D gene, V gene, CDR3 DNA, CDR3 protein. A D gene is named only where the DNA matches it firmly. Clone size is not always given. Where it is, it says once, few, many or a class for expanded clones.

J gene: TRBJ2-1; clone size: .; D gene: TRBD2; V gene: TRBV2; CDR3 DNA: TGTGCCAGCATGGGGACTAGTCGTGATGAGCAGTTCTTC; CDR3 protein: CASMGTSRDEQFF
J gene: TRBJ1-2; clone size: .; D gene: .; V gene: TRBV7-9; CDR3 DNA: TGTGCCAGCAGCTTAGCAGGTCGAACTAACTATGGCTACACCTTC; CDR3 protein: CASSLAGRTNYGYTF
J gene: TRBJ2-3; clone size: .; D gene: .; V gene: TRBV25-1; CDR3 DNA: TGTGCCAGCAGTGAATTGAGAGGGCAGTACGACCTGGGCGGTACGCAGTATTTT; CDR3 protein: CASSELRGQYDLGGTQYF
J gene: TRBJ2-7; clone size: .; D gene: .; V gene: TRBV6-6; CDR3 DNA: TGTGCCAGCAGTTCCTTGGGGGCCCTCTACGAGCAGTACTTC; CDR3 protein: CASSSLGALYEQYF
J gene: TRBJ2-7; clone size: .; D gene: .; V gene: TRBV7-7; CDR3 DNA: TGTGCTAGCAGCCCGAGCCCGTTGAGGGAGCAGTACTTC; CDR3 protein: CASSPSPLREQYF
J gene: TRBJ2-1; clone size: .; D gene: TRBD2; V gene: TRBV3-1/TRBV3-2; CDR3 DNA: TGTGCCAGCAGCCGCGGGCTAGCGGGAGCCTGGGGCAATGAGCAGTTCTTC; CDR3 protein: CASSRGLAGAWGNEQFF
J gene: TRBJ1-2; clone size: .; D gene: TRBD1; V gene: TRBV6-5; CDR3 DNA: TGTGCCAGCAGTTACTCCTCGGACAGGAACTATGGCTACACCTTC; CDR3 protein: CASSYSSDRNYGYTF
J gene: TRBJ2-1; clone size: .; D gene: .; V gene: TRBV7-2; CDR3 DNA: TGTGCCAGCAGCTCCCATTCTCACTCCTACAATGAGCAGTTCTTC; CDR3 protein: CASSSHSHSYNEQFF
J gene: TRBJ2-3; clone size: .; D gene: .; V gene: TRBV9; CDR3 DNA: TGTGCCAGCAGTGTAAGGCCCCCCGATACGCAGTATTTT; CDR3 protein: CASSVRPPDTQYF
J gene: TRBJ2-5; clone size: .; D gene: .; V gene: TRBV7-9; CDR3 DNA: TGTGCCAGCAGCTTAGGGCGCCAAGAGACCCAGTACTTC; CDR3 protein: CASSLGRQETQYF
J gene: TRBJ2-5; clone size: .; D gene: TRBD2; V gene: TRBV7-6; CDR3 DNA: TGTGCCAGCAGCTTAGAGTGGGAGGGTAGCGGCCAAGAGACCCAGTACTTC; CDR3 protein: CASSLEWEGSGQETQYF
J gene: TRBJ1-4; clone size: .; D gene: TRBD1; V gene: TRBV3-1/TRBV3-2; CDR3 DNA: TGTGCCAGCAGCCACGGGACAGGGAATGAAAAACTGTTTTTT; CDR3 protein: CASSHGTGNEKLFF
J gene: TRBJ2-1; clone size: .; D gene: .; V gene: TRBV7-9; CDR3 DNA: TGTGCCAGCAGCCCGAAGACCCCGTCTAACCACTCCTACAATGAGCAGTTCTTC; CDR3 protein: CASSPKTPSNHSYNEQFF
J gene: TRBJ1-1; clone size: .; D gene: TRBD1; V gene: TRBV5-1; CDR3 DNA: TGCGCCACCAGTCCAATTCCAGGGGGCACTGAAGCTTTCTTT; CDR3 protein: CATSPIPGGTEAFF
J gene: TRBJ2-6; clone size: .; D gene: .; V gene: TRBV9; CDR3 DNA: TGTGCCAGCAGCGTAGAACCTGCCGGGGGAGGGGCCAACGTCCTGACTTTC; CDR3 protein: CASSVEPAGGGANVLTF
J gene: TRBJ1-2; clone size: .; D gene: TRBD1; V gene: TRBV2; CDR3 DNA: TGTGCCAGCAGTCTACCCGGGACAGGGGGTAGCTACACCTTC; CDR3 protein: CASSLPGTGGSYTF
J gene: TRBJ2-5; clone size: few; D gene: .; V gene: TRBV20-1; CDR3 DNA: TGCAGTCTTGAGCACCAAGAGACCCAGTACTTC; CDR3 protein: CSLEHQETQYF
J gene: TRBJ2-7; clone size: .; D gene: .; V gene: TRBV13; CDR3 DNA: TGTGCCAGCAGCCCCGCAGGGGACTCCTACGAGCAGTACTTC; CDR3 protein: CASSPAGDSYEQYF
J gene: TRBJ2-1; clone size: .; D gene: .; V gene: TRBV10-1; CDR3 DNA: TGCGCCAGCAGTAGGACATTAACCACCTACAATGAGCAGTTCTTC; CDR3 protein: CASSRTLTTYNEQFF
J gene: TRBJ2-6; clone size: .; D gene: .; V gene: TRBV27; CDR3 DNA: TGTGCCAGCAGGGAGGGGGTTTCCGGGGCCAACGTCCTGACTTTC; CDR3 protein: CASREGVSGANVLTF